This entry lists 23 T cell receptor beta chains sequenced from one sample in a study of blood T cell repertoires in COVID-19. Measured with immunoSEQ multiplex PCR; TCRdb has only the in-frame clones, and not every one. The sample contains about 400,000 clones, about 90% of which appear only once. Source material: PBMCs or T cells enriched from blood (not recorded which). The receptors were sampled from a woman between 25 and 40 years old who had recovered from COVID-19.

This chain links TRBV5-1 with TRBJ1-2; possible D gene TRBD1, 5 bases. The CDR3 totals 14 residues. The germline CDR1 and CDR2 sequences are SGHRS and YFSETQ. V lost 5 bases and J lost 6, with 17 bases in between. CDR3 in DNA: TGCGCCAGCAGTGGTTCCAGGGAGGGACATGGCTACACCTTC. It yields the protein CASSGSREGHGYTF.

In nucleotides, the CDR3 is TGCGCCAGCAGCAGGACAGGGGATGGCTACACCTTC. This sequence encodes CASSRTGDGYTF. The chain carries TRBV5-1 and TRBJ1-2, with 9 bases lining up with TRBD1. The CDR3 has 12 residues. CDR1 is SGHRS, CDR2 YFSETQ, per germline. V gave up 4 bases and J gave up 6 bases; unmatched junction bases: 1. Based on the CDR3 plus reference TRBV5-1 and TRBJ1-2, the full variable domain is KAGVTQTPRYLIKTRGQQVTLSCSPISGHRSVSWYQQTPGQGLQFLFEYFSETQRNKGNFPGRFSGRQFSNSRSEMNVSTLELGDSALYLCASSRTGDGYTFGSGTRLTVV.

This chain joins TRBV5-8 and TRBJ2-7; D may be TRBD1 (5 bases). CDR1 is SGHTS and CDR2 is YDEGEE in the germline V gene. The CDR3 spans 15 residues. The V end lost 7 bases, the J end lost 5 bases, and 22 bases lay between the germline ends. The CDR3 reads CASGHSVGRVHEQYF. As DNA, the CDR3 is TGTGCCAGCGGGCACAGTGTGGGCAGGGTCCACGAGCAGTACTTC.

The chain is built from TRBV27 and TRBJ1-1; D not resolved. V was trimmed by 5 bases and J by 3 bases, leaving 10 bases between them. Germline V gene sequence: CDR1 MNHEY, CDR2 SMNVEV (reference sequence). The CDR3 runs 13 residues. CDR3 amino acids: CASSQLQYTEAFF. CDR3 coding DNA: TGTGCCAGCAGTCAGTTGCAGTACACTGAAGCTTTCTTT.

This clone was observed once. CDR3 DNA: TGCGCCAGCAGCCAAGGGGACAGGGGTCCTGAAAAACTGTTTTTT. Protein product: CASSQGDRGPEKLFF. The chain uses TRBV4-3 and TRBJ1-4, with 10 nucleotides matching TRBD1. V lost 1 base to trimming and J lost 7 bases; unmatched junction nucleotides: 3. Germline V gene lookup returns CDR1 LGHNA and CDR2 YSLEER. CDR3 length equals 15 residues.

In DNA form, the CDR3 reads TGTGCCAGCAGTTTCACCGACATGAACTATGGCTACACCTTC. Amino acids: CASSFTDMNYGYTF. The genes are TRBV27 and TRBJ1-2; D is ambiguous. Germline values: CDR1 MNHEY, CDR2 SMNVEV (reference sequence). The CDR3 runs to 14 residues. V lost 3 bases and J lost 2, with 10 bases in between.

V is TRBV30 and J is TRBJ2-1; maybe TRBD2 (6 bases). Germline CDR1 is GTSNPN and CDR2 is SVGIG (reference sequence). Trimming shortened V by 5 bases and J by 1 base, and 9 bases separated the two germline ends. The CDR3 runs to 13 residues. DNA of the CDR3: TGTGCCTGGGGACTATTGTCCTACAATGAGCAGTTCTTC. Encoded protein: CAWGLLSYNEQFF.

This chain joins TRBV27 and TRBJ2-3, with a tentative D call TRBD2 (6 bases). The CDR3 sequence is 17 residues long. From germline, CDR1 is MNHEY and CDR2 SMNVEV (reference sequence). Trimming took 4 bases from V and 3 from J, leaving 20 bases between them. Written as DNA, the CDR3 is TGTGCCAGCAGTTCCCGACCTACGGGAGAGGGGACAGATACGCAGTATTTT. The encoded protein is CASSSRPTGEGTDTQYF.

The V and J genes are TRBV5-1 and TRBJ1-5, with D perhaps matching TRBD1 (5 bases). The CDR3 consists of 15 residues. V gave up 4 bases and J gave up 0 bases, with 11 bases separating them. Germline lookup yields CDR1 SGHRS and CDR2 YFSETQ. The CDR3 sequence: CASSPGDNSNQPQHF. The DNA of the CDR3 is TGCGCCAGCAGCCCGGGGGATAATAGCAATCAGCCCCAGCATTTT.

This chain connects TRBV20-1 to TRBJ2-5; TRBD1 matches 7 bases. Losses at the gene ends were 7 bases for V and 5 bases for J; bases not matched to a gene: 4. CDR1 DFQATT and CDR2 SNEGSKA come from the germline V gene (reference sequence). This CDR3 comprises 11 residues. CDR3 sequence (DNA): TGCAGTGTAGGGACAGCCGAGACCCAGTACTTC. Its protein product is CSVGTAETQYF.

Only a few counts were recorded for this clone. The rearrangement links TRBV21-1 to TRBJ1-1. TRBV21-1 is a listed pseudogene. The CDR3 consists of 17 residues. This chain's CDR3 is CASTKLDFYYWNTEAFF. The CDR3 nucleotides read TGTGCCAGCACAAAGTTGGACTTTTACTACTGGAACACTGAAGCTTTCTTT.

This clone was detected only once. This sequence joins TRBV24-1 and TRBJ1-2; D is perhaps TRBD1 (5 bases). Germline V gives CDR1 KGHDR, CDR2 SFDVKD. CDR3 size: 12 residues. The V gene lost 7 bases and the J gene lost 4 bases, with 9 bases spanning the gap. CDR3 residues: CATSRDAYGYTF. The CDR3 DNA is TGTGCCACCAGCAGGGATGCCTATGGCTACACCTTC.

Details on this clone: Germline is not matched at one junction end, which may reflect a read error. Here the CDR3 DNA reads TGTGCCAGCAGCTTAGCGTCTAGCGGGAGCATTTTCTCCCACAATGAGCAGTTCTTC. Amino acid sequence: CASSLASSGSIFSHNEQFF. The rearrangement uses TRBV7-9 and TRBJ2-1; TRBD2 aligns across 10 bases. Germline CDR1 is SEHNR and CDR2 is FQNEAQ (reference sequence). CDR3 size: 19 residues.

The V call is TRBV10-3, the J call TRBJ1-5, with D possibly matching TRBD1 (6 bases). V shed 6 bases and J shed 3 bases, with 12 bases lying between them. The CDR3 is 14 amino acids. Germline CDR1 reads ENHRY; CDR2 reads SYGVKD. For the CDR3, the DNA is TGTGCCATCAGGGGGGACAAGGACAATCAGCCCCAGCATTTT. It is translated as CAIRGDKDNQPQHF.

This clone was counted once. The genes are TRBV3-1 (or the pseudogene TRBV3-2) and TRBJ2-1, with 12 bases aligning to TRBD2. This CDR3 comprises 20 residues. The V and J ends lost 0 bases and 0 bases, in that order; junction bases with no gene match: 9. Germline V CDR1 and CDR2: LGHDT, YNNKEL (reference sequence). The CDR3 here is CASSQDFLAGGPSSYNEQFF. CDR3 in DNA: TGTGCCAGCAGCCAAGATTTCCTAGCGGGGGGGCCCAGCTCCTACAATGAGCAGTTCTTC.

This chain joins TRBV5-1 and TRBJ2-1; no clear D. V was cut by 4 bases and J by 5 bases, with 7 bases left in between. The CDR3 contains 12 residues. Germline assignment: CDR1 SGHRS and CDR2 YFSETQ. This CDR3 reads CASSKQNNEQFF. In DNA form, the CDR3 reads TGCGCCAGCAGCAAACAGAACAATGAGCAGTTCTTC.

J is TRBJ1-1 and V is TRBV7-9; possible D gene TRBD1, 6 bases. In germline, CDR1 is SEHNR, CDR2 FQNEAQ (reference sequence). There are 14 residues in the CDR3. The V gene lost 5 bases and the J gene lost 5 bases, with 15 bases spanning the gap. In nucleotides, the CDR3 is TGTGCCAGCAGCACCAGACAGGTTTGGACTGAAGCTTTCTTT. The encoded protein is CASSTRQVWTEAFF.

A few counts support this clone. The CDR3 DNA follows: TGTGCCAGCAGACGAAGGGGGATTGGGGACTATGGCTACACCTTC. Residues: CASRRRGIGDYGYTF. The rearrangement joins TRBV9 to TRBJ1-2, with D tentatively TRBD1 (6 bases). Trimming took off 5 bases at V and 3 bases at J, with 17 bases between the two ends. From germline, CDR1 is SGDLS and CDR2 YYNGEE. CDR3 length equals 15 residues.

The CDR3 here is CATSRDKQGAYGYTF. For the CDR3, the DNA is TGTGCCACCAGCAGAGATAAACAGGGGGCGTATGGCTACACCTTC. The rearrangement links TRBV15 to TRBJ1-2, with 9 bases fitting TRBD1. This CDR3 contains 15 residues. The J segment lost 5 bases and the V segment lost 0 bases, leaving 4 bases of the junction unmatched. Germline loops: CDR1 LNHNV, CDR2 YYDKDF (reference sequence).

The V call is TRBV10-3, the J call TRBJ1-2, with a weak D call TRBD1 (5 bases). The V end lost 3 bases, the J end lost 2 bases, and 10 bases lay between the germline ends. The germline CDR1 and CDR2 sequences are ENHRY and SYGVKD. The CDR3 contains 14 residues. CDR3 DNA sequence: TGTGCCATCAGTGAAGTTGCAGGGAACTATGGCTACACCTTC. Protein product: CAISEVAGNYGYTF.

The V gene is TRBV4-1, the J gene TRBJ1-3; 8 nucleotides match TRBD1. The CDR3 spans 16 residues. V dropped 1 base and J dropped 4; count of bases not matched to a gene: 6. The germline gives CDR1 MGHRA, CDR2 YSYEKL. The CDR3 coding sequence is TGCGCCAGCAGCCAAGGAAGGACAGGGACAGGAAACACCATATATTTT. Translating gives CASSQGRTGTGNTIYF.

The CDR3 sequence: CASSFVGRPQHF. The CDR3 DNA follows: TGTGCCAGCAGTTTCGTGGGGCGGCCCCAGCATTTT. The chain links TRBV27 to TRBJ1-5, with a possible D match to TRBD1 (5 bases). From germline, CDR1 is MNHEY and CDR2 SMNVEV (reference sequence). V shed 3 bases and J shed 9 bases, with 9 bases lying between them. CDR3 size: 12 residues.

The chain has TRBV28 and TRBJ1-5; no reliable D call. Germline assignment: CDR1 MDHEN and CDR2 SYDVKM. V was shortened by 2 bases and J by 4 bases, with 9 bases between the two germline ends. This CDR3 is built from 14 residues. The CDR3 DNA sequence: TGTGCCAGCAGTTTAGTGGTAGAGAATCAGCCCCAGCATTTT. This gives the protein CASSLVVENQPQHF. The complete variable domain, with remaining parts taken from reference TRBV28 and TRBJ1-5, reads DVKVTQSSRYLVKRTGEKVFLECVQDMDHENMFWYRQDPGLGLRLIYFSYDVKMKEKGDIPEGYSVSREKKERFSLILESASTNQTSMYLCASSLVVENQPQHFGDGTRLSIL.